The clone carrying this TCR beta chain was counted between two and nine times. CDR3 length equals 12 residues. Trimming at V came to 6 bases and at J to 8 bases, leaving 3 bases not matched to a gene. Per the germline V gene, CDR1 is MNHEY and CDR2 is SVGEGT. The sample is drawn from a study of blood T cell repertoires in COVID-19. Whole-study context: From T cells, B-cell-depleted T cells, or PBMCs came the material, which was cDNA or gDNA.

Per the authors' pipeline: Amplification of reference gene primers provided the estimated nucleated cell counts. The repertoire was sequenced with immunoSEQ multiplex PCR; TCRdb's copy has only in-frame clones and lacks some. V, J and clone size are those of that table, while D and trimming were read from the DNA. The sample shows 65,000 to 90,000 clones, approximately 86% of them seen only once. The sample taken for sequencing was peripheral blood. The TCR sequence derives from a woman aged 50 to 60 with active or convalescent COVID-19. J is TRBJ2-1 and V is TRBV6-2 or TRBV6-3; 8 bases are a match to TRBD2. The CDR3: CASSLAGYEQFF. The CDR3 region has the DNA TGTGCCAGCAGCCTAGCGGGCTATGAGCAGTTCTTC.